This T cell receptor beta chain was captured by sequencing in a study of blood T cell repertoires in COVID-19 (dated by TCRdb to 2020 to 2022). Study-level background: Samples from collaborators originated in the United States, Italy and Spain and spanned both the acute and convalescent phases of COVID-19. The repertoires were released in a freely available public database intended as a resource for research on the immune response to SARS-CoV-2. Nearly every sample came with metadata listing a de-identified subject ID, COVID-19 status, age in years and sex. The prospective study material was composed of cDNA or gDNA derived from T cells, B-cell-depleted T cells, or PBMCs. Where available, HLA class I and class II types were obtained from metadata supplied by the sample provider rather than from assay-based typing. Samples were obtained from the ongoing ImmuneRACE study (first 160 participants) and from 1,254 subjects provided by 6 global collaborators. The dataset comprised deeply sampled blood TCRbeta repertoires from subjects exposed to, actively infected with, or recovered from COVID-19.

Regarding this clone: It lacks a known antigen. No much larger clone is present one base from it, and per-base qualities are unavailable.

TCRbeta CDR3 regions were amplified from genomic DNA using the immunoSEQ Assay, a bias-controlled multiplex PCR. The study's processing was this. Nucleated cell counts per sample were estimated from amplification of reference gene primers within the assay. To quantify the absolute abundance of each unique TCRbeta CDR3 rearrangement, sequence reads were collapsed and filtered. For each sample, productive Simpson clonality was calculated as the square root of Simpson's diversity index over productive rearrangements. The clones in this table, taken by TCRdb from immuneACCESS, are in-frame only. Not every clone is retained; where verified, under half of the shortfall comes from an unresolved V gene, and the cause of the rest is unknown. V and J calls and clone size are copied from that table; D and trimming were computed from the DNA. The table for this sample lists approximately 74,000 clones; approximately 89% of them were counted only once. The ten largest make up approximately 4.8% of the sample.

Broader findings and caveats from the paper: The quantity of clinical and demographic metadata differed by source and by participant and was supplied without curation.

Whole blood was collected in K2EDTA tubes by collaborating institutions according to the institutions' own protocols. Collaborator samples were shipped for TCRbeta analysis as frozen whole blood, isolated PBMCs, or DNA extracted from either sample type. This TCR came from a woman in her sixties or seventies with active COVID-19. Sequenced input: peripheral blood.

The DNA is as follows: TGTGCCAGCAGTTACTCTAGCGGGAGGCTGGATGAGCAGTTCTTC. It codes for CASSYSSGRLDEQFF. The sequence joins TRBV6-5 to TRBJ2-1; the central 10 bases match TRBD2. Including cysteine and phenylalanine, the CDR3 has 15 amino acids. Here the CDR3 DNA is all that survives: 45 bases in frame from base 1. CDR1 and CDR2, looked up from the germline V gene, are MNHEY and SVGAGI. Trimming removed 0 bases from V and 8 bases from J; the gene matches leave 4 bases unexplained.